The TCR beta chain under discussion was sequenced for a study of PD-1 blockade in classical Hodgkin lymphoma. As for the study in general: Each patient was given nivolumab 3 mg/kg through a vein every 2 weeks. Study-wide points: A significant rise in TCR diversity was seen by C4D1 for CD4+ cells but not for CD8+ cells. Nivolumab initiation under 1 year post-ASCT meant exclusion.

With respect to this clone: Antigen unknown.

Sequencing used immunoSEQ multiplex PCR; TCRdb keeps in-frame clones, though not all of them. The sample yields about 58,000 clones, 70% to 90% seen once. All the patients suffered relapse after autologous stem cell transplantation, and brentuximab vedotin exposure differed. There are 16 residues in the CDR3. V lost 1 base and J lost 2, with 12 bases in between. From germline, CDR1 is LNHDA and CDR2 SQIVND (reference sequence). The specimen was peripheral blood mononuclear cells (PBMCs), collected before the second cycle of nivolumab. The receptor's source is a human donor with classical Hodgkin lymphoma. The genes are TRBV19 and TRBJ1-5, with D maybe TRBD1 (5 bases). This chain's CDR3 is CASSIARGGGNQPQHF. DNA of the CDR3: TGTGCCAGTAGTATAGCCCGGGGGGGTGGCAATCAGCCCCAGCATTTT.